This T cell receptor (beta chain) was sequenced during a study of siplizumab effects on memory and regulatory T cells. Assays covered roughly 9.8 x 10^4 TCR templates per sample. TCRdb keeps only in-frame clones here, not all; method: immunoSEQ multiplex PCR. The sample lists approximately 84,000 clones, roughly 94% occurring once. A remark on this clone: What it recognizes is unknown.

General study findings and limits: Unstimulated subsets accounted for the mapping of only a minor share of the clones that were alloreactive. In the presence of siplizumab, alloreactive sequences traceable to unstimulated CD4+ memory cells were significantly reduced. Contribution to the alloresponse seemed major for naive T cells, which also seemed more diverse than memory cells.

The sequencing sample was made of CD8+ T cells sorted from blood. This TCR derives from a human donor in good health.

CDR3 region: CASSFAPNYGYTF. The DNA of the CDR3 is TGTGCCAGCAGTTTCGCACCTAACTATGGCTACACCTTC. The chain has TRBV27 and TRBJ1-2; D unresolved. The CDR3 runs to 13 residues. The V end lost 3 bases, the J end lost 0 bases, and 5 bases lay between the germline ends. Germline loops: CDR1 MNHEY, CDR2 SMNVEV (reference sequence).